This T cell receptor (beta chain) was sequenced during a study of early T cells in non-severe SARS-CoV-2 infection (dated by TCRdb to the early 2020s). For the wider study: Because TCR sequencing relied on bulk RNA taken from unsorted whole blood, pairing of alpha and beta chains was not possible. Overall results and qualifications from the work: VDJdb matching was skewed toward anti-spike CD8 responses, so virus-specific expansions were likely underestimated and private and CD4 specificities were missed.

For this clonotype: The antigen it binds to is not known. Qualities for individual bases were not recorded, and no much larger clone is one base off.

A case-control design nested within a healthcare worker cohort in London, UK, was used, with weekly nasopharyngeal swab PCR tests and blood sampling performed. Between 23 and 31 March 2020, the week of the UK lockdown, healthcare workers were enrolled and then followed up weekly for as long as 16 weeks. Libraries were prepared through 5' RACE. The run used a NextSeq 500. To correct for sequencing error and PCR bias, the TCR library protocol tagged individual cDNA molecules with unique molecular identifiers. Both TCR alpha and beta chains were sequenced, and tight co-correlation was observed between alpha and beta sequence abundances in each sample. As for the original processing: V gene, J gene and CDR3 annotation of TCR sequences was performed with Decombinator V4. TCRs were defined as expanded if a significant change between any two time points was detected under a Poisson model with p below 0.0001. Abundances of TCRs were expressed as counts per million after normalisation to the total number of TCRs sequenced in each sample. TRAV1-2 paired with TRAJ12, TRAJ20 or TRAJ33 defined MAIT TCRs, while TRAV10 paired with TRAJ18 defined iNKT TCRs. VDJdb, accessed on 1 November 2021, was searched for TCRs annotated for CMV, EBV and SARS-CoV-2, and TCRs annotated for more than one antigen were excluded. TCRdb cleaned the public reads at Q25 with fastp, built clones with MiXCR and kept in-frame beta chains. A single entry per CDR3 protein holds the most common genes and DNA from its merged rows. TCRdb's processing, not the study's, gives the V and J calls here. The sample table records fewer than 100,000 distinct CDR3 sequences; approximately 12% of these occur just once. Around 3.7% of the sample rests with the top ten.

Reading the germline V gene (reference sequence) gives CDR1 MNHEY and CDR2 SMNVEV. V trim: 1 base; J trim: 6 bases; unmatched bases: 9. The CDR3 starts with the cysteine, ends with the phenylalanine, and has 16 residues. The read is trimmed to its CDR3 DNA, 48 bases read in frame from base 1. The origin of this receptor is an adult who was a healthcare worker with PCR-confirmed SARS-CoV-2 infection or an uninfected control (not recorded which). The specimen sequenced was whole blood. Rearrangement joined TRBV27 to TRBJ2-1; TRBD2 fits 7 bases in the junction. The DNA sequence is TGTGCCAGCAGTTTATGGGCGGGAGTTTATATCAATGAGCAGTTCTTC. The resulting protein is CASSLWAGVYINEQFF.